One and the same sample provided the 4 T cell receptor beta chains below, sequenced in a study of response to subunit inactivated influenza vaccine. Each CDR3 protein gets one entry after TCRdb re-called the RT-PCR reads with MiXCR. This table holds about 170,000 distinct CDR3 sequences, approximately 12% found once. Separately, the same data were catalogued under a study of T cells expressing NK-cell markers. That paper notes: A 5'RACE template switching approach incorporating UMIs was used to make TCR beta cDNA.

The sequencing here drew on CD8+ T cells sorted from PBMCs, taken 11 to 12 days after vaccination. These receptors all come from a man between 45 and 60 years old who received an inactivated influenza vaccine.

There are a few counts of this clonotype. The chain links TRBV11-2 to TRBJ2-5, with 7 bases aligning to TRBD1. The trim removed 2 bases at V and 4 bases at J, leaving 4 bases unmatched. Germline CDR1 and CDR2: SGHAT and FQNNGV. The CDR3 covers 14 residues. The CDR3 DNA follows: TGTGCCAGCAGCTTAAATTGGGACAGAGAGACCCAGTACTTC. This translates into CASSLNWDRETQYF. Together with reference TRBV11-2 and TRBJ2-5, the CDR3 gives the full variable domain: EAGVAQSPRYKIIEKRQSVAFWCNPISGHATLYWYQQILGQGPKLLIQFQNNGVVDDSQLPKDRFSAERLKGVDSTLKIQPAKLEDSAVYLCASSLNWDRETQYFGPGTRLLVL.

CDR3 sequence (DNA): TGTGCCAGCAGTTTTTCTCTCTTGGCGACCCAAGAGACCCAGTACTTC. Translated: CASSFSLLATQETQYF. The gene calls are TRBV28 and TRBJ2-5; D is unresolved. Germline V gene data show CDR1 as MDHEN and CDR2 as SYDVKM. Trimming cost V 3 bases and J 1 base, with 15 bases left between them. This CDR3 is built from 16 residues.

Many counts were recorded for this clonotype. The chain links TRBV4-3 to TRBJ2-1; D is uncertain. Germline V gene sequence: CDR1 LGHNA, CDR2 YSLEER. V gave up 0 bases and J gave up 6 bases, with 9 bases separating them. This CDR3 comprises 14 residues. This chain's CDR3 is CASSQEGISNEQFF. DNA for the CDR3: TGCGCCAGCAGCCAAGAAGGAATCTCCAATGAGCAGTTCTTC.

The sample holds a few counts of this clonotype. The chain joins TRBV4-3 to TRBJ2-3, with 12 bases aligning to TRBD2. CDR3 length equals 18 residues. The germline CDR1 and CDR2 sequences are LGHNA and YSLEER. V gave up 0 bases and J gave up 3 bases; unmatched junction bases: 7. This chain's CDR3 is CASSQDRLAGGQTDTQYF. The CDR3 DNA sequence: TGCGCCAGCAGCCAAGATCGTCTAGCGGGGGGGCAGACAGATACGCAGTATTTT.